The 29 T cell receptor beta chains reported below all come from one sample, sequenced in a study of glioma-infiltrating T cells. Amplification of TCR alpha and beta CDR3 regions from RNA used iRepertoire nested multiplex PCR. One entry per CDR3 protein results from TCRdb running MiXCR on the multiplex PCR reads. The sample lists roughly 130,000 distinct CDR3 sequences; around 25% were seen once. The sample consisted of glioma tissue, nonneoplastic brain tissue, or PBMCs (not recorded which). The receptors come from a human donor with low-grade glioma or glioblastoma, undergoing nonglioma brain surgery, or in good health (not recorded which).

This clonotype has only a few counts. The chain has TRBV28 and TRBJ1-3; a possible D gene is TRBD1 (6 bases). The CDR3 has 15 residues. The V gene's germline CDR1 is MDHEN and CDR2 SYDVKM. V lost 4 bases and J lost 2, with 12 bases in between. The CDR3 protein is CASSSYDRPGNTIYF. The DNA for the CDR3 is TGTGCCAGCAGTTCTTACGACAGGCCTGGAAACACCATATATTTT.

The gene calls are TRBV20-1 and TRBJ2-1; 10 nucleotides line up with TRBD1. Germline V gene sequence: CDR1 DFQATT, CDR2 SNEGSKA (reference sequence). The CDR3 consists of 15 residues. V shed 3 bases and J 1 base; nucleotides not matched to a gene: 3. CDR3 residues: CSARTDRGSYNEQFF. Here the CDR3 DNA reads TGCAGTGCTAGGACGGACAGGGGGTCCTACAATGAGCAGTTCTTC.

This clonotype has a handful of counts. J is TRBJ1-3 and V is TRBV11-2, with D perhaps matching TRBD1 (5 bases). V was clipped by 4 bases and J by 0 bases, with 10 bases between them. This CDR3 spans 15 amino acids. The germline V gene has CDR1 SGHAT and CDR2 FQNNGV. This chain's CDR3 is CASSSGRSSGNTIYF. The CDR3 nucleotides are TGTGCCAGCAGCTCGGGACGGAGCTCTGGAAACACCATATATTTT.

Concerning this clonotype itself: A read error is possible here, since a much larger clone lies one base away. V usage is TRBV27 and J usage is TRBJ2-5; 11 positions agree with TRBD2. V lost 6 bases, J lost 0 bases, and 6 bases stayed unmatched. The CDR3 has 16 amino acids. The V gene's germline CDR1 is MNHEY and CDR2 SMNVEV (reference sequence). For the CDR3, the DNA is TGTGCCAGCAGGGGGAGGACTAGCGGGTACCAAGAGACCCAGTACTTC. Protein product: CASRGRTSGYQETQYF.

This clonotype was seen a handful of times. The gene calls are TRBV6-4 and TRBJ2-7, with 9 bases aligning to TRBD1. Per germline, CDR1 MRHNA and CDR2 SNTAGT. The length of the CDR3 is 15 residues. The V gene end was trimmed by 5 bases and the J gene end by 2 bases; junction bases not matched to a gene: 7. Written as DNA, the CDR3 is TGTGCCAGCAGTCCTATGGACAGGGGAACCTACGAGCAGTACGTC. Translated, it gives CASSPMDRGTYEQYV.

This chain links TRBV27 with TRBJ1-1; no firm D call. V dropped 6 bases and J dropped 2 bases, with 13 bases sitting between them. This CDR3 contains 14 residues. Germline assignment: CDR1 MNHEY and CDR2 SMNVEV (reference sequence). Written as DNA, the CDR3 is TGTGCCAGCAGCTTAGGGATGGGAAACACTGAAGCTTTCTTT. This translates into CASSLGMGNTEAFF.

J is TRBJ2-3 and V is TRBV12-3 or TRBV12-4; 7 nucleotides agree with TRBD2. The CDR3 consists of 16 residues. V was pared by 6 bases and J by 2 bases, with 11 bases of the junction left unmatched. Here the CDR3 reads CASRWGRGGDTDTQYF. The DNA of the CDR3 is TGTGCCAGCAGGTGGGGACGTGGGGGGGACACAGATACGCAGTATTTT.

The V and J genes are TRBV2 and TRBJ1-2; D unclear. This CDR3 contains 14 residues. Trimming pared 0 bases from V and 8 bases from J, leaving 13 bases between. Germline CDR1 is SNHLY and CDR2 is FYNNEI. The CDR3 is CASSEAKRSEGYTF. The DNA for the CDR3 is TGTGCCAGCAGTGAAGCGAAGAGGTCGGAGGGCTACACCTTC.

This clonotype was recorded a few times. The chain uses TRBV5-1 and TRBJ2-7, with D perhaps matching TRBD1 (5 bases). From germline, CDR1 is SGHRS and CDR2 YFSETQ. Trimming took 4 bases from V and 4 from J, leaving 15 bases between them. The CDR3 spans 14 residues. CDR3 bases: TGCGCCAGCAGCCAAACAGGTTCTCAATACGAGCAGTACGTC. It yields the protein CASSQTGSQYEQYV.

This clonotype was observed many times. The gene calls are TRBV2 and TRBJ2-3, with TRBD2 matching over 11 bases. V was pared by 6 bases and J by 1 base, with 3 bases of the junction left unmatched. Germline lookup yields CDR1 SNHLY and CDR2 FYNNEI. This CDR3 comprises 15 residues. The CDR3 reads CASRTSGVRTDTQYF. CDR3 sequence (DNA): TGTGCCAGCAGGACTAGCGGGGTTCGCACAGATACGCAGTATTTT.

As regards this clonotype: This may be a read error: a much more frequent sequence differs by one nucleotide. The CDR3 region is CSASQAGGNEQSF. The CDR3 nucleotides read TGCAGTGCTAGCCAAGCGGGGGGCAATGAGCAGTCCTTC. This chain joins TRBV20-1 and TRBJ2-1; 9 positions match TRBD2. Germline assignment: CDR1 DFQATT and CDR2 SNEGSKA (reference sequence). This CDR3 has 13 residues.

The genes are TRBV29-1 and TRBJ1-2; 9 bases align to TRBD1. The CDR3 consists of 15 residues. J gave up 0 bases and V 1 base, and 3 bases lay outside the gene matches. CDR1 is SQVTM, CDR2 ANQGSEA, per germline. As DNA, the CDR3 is TGCAGCGTTGAAGGGGACAGGGCCGCTAACTATGGCTACACCTTC. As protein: CSVEGDRAANYGYTF.

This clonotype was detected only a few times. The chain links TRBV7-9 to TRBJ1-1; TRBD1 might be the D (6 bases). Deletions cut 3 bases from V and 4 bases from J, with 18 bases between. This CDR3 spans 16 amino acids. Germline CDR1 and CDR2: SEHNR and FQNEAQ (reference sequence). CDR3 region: CASSFRVGALATEAFF. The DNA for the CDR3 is TGTGCCAGCAGCTTTCGGGTGGGGGCCCTTGCCACTGAAGCTTTCTTT.

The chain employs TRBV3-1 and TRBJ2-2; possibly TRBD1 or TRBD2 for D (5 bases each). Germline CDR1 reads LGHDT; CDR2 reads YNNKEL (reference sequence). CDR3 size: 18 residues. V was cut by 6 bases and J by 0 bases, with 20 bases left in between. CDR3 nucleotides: TGTGCCAGCAGGCCCATGAGGGGTCAGGGACCGAACACCGGGGAGCTGTTTTTT. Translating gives CASRPMRGQGPNTGELFF. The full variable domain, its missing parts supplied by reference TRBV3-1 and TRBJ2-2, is DTAVSQTPKYLVTQMGNDKSIKCEQNLGHDTMYWYKQDSKKFLKIMFSYNNKELIINETVPNRFSPKSPDKAHLNLHINSLELGDSAVYFCASRPMRGQGPNTGELFFGEGSRLTVL.

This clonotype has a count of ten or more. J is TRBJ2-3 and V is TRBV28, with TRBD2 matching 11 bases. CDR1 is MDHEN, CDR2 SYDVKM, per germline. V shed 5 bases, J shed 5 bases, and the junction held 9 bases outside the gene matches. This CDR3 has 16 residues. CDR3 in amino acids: CASSRLAGPPGDTQYF. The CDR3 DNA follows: TGTGCCAGCAGTAGACTAGCGGGACCTCCTGGAGATACGCAGTATTTT.

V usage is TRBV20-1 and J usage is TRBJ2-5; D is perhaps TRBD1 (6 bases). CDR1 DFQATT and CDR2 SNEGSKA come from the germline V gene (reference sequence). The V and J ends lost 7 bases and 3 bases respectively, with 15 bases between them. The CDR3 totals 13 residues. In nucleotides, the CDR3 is TGCAGTGTAACTCCGGACAGAGAAGAGACCCAGTACTTC. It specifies CSVTPDREETQYF.

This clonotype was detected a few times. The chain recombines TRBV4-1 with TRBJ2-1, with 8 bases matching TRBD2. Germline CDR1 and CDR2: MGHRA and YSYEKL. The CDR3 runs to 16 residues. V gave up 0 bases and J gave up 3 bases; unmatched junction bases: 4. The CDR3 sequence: CASSQDDSGGYNEQFF. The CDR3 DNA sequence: TGCGCCAGCAGCCAAGATGACAGCGGGGGCTACAATGAGCAGTTCTTC.

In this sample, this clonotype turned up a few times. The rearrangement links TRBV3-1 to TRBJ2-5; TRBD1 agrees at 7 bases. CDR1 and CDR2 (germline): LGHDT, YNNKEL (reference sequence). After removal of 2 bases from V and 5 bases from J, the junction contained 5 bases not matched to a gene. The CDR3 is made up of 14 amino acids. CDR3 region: CASSQSTGLETQYF. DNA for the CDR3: TGTGCCAGCAGCCAATCGACAGGGCTCGAGACCCAGTACTTC.

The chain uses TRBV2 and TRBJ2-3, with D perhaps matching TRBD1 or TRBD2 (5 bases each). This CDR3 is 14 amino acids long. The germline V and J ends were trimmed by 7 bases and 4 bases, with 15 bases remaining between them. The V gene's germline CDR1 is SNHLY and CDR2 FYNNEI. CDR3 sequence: CASNKGLGADTQYF. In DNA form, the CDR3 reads TGTGCCAGCAATAAGGGGCTGGGGGCAGATACGCAGTATTTT.

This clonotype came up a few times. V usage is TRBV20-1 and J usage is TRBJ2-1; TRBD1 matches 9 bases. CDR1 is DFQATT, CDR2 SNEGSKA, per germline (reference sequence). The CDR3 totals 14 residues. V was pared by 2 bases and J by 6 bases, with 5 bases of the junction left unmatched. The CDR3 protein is CSARPHRGRNEQFF. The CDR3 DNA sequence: TGCAGTGCTAGACCTCACAGGGGGCGCAATGAGCAGTTCTTC.

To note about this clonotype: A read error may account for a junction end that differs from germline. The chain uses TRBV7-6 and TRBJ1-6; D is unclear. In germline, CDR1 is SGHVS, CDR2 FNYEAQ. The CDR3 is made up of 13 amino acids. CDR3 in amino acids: CATSDAPGSPLHF. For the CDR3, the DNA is TGTGCCACCTCCGACGCCCCGGGATCACCTCTCCACTTT.

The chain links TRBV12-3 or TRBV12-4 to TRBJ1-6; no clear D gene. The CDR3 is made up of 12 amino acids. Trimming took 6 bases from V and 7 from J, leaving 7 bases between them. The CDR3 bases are TGTGCCAGCAGAATACAGAATTCACCCCTCCACTTT. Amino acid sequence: CASRIQNSPLHF.

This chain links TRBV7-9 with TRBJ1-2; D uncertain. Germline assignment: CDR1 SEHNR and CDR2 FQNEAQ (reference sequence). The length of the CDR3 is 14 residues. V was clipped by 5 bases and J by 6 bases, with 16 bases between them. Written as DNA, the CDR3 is TGTGCCAGCAGCGACTTGGGGTCAGGCCATGGCTACACCTTC. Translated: CASSDLGSGHGYTF.

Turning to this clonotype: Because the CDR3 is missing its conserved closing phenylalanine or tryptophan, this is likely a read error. CDR3 sequence: CASSTEVINYGYTL. Written as DNA, the CDR3 is TGTGCCAGCAGTACCGAGGTGATCAACTATGGCTACACCCTC. This chain connects TRBV28 to TRBJ1-2, with D unclear. Germline-derived CDR1 and CDR2 are MDHEN and SYDVKM. V was trimmed by 5 bases and J by 2 bases, leaving 12 bases between them. The CDR3 runs 14 residues.

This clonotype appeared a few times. The CDR3 here is CASSWGQNTEAFF. CDR3 bases: TGTGCCAGCAGCTGGGGACAGAACACTGAAGCTTTCTTT. This chain links TRBV7-9 with TRBJ1-1, with TRBD1 as a possible D gene (6 bases). This CDR3 comprises 13 residues. The germline gives CDR1 SEHNR, CDR2 FQNEAQ (reference sequence). V lost 4 bases and J lost 1, with 7 bases in between.

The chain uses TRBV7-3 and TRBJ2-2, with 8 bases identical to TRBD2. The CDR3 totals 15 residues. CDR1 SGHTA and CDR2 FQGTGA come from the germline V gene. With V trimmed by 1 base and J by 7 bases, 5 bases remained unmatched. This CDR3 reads CASSLMSGGFGELFF. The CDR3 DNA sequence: TGTGCCAGCAGCTTAATGAGCGGGGGTTTCGGGGAGCTGTTTTTT.

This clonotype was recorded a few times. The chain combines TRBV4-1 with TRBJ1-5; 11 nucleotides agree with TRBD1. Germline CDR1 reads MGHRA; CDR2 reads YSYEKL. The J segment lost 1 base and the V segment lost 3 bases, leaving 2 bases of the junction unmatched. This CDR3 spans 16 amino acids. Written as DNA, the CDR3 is TGCGCCAGCAGCCAGGGACAGGGGGGAAGCAATCAGCCCCAGCATTTT. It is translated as CASSQGQGGSNQPQHF.

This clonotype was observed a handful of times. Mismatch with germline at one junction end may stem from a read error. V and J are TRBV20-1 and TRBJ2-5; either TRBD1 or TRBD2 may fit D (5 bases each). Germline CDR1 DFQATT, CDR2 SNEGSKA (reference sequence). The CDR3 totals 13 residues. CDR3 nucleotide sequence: TGCAGTACTAGAGACGGGACGGGGGAGACCCAGTACTTC. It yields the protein CSTRDGTGETQYF.

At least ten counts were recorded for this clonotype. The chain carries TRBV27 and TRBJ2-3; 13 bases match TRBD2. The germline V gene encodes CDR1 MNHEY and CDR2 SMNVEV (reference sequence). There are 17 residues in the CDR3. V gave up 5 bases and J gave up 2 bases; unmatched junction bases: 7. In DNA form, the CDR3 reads TGTGCCAGCAGTCCGGGACTAGCGGGGACATACACAGATACGCAGTATTTT. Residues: CASSPGLAGTYTDTQYF.